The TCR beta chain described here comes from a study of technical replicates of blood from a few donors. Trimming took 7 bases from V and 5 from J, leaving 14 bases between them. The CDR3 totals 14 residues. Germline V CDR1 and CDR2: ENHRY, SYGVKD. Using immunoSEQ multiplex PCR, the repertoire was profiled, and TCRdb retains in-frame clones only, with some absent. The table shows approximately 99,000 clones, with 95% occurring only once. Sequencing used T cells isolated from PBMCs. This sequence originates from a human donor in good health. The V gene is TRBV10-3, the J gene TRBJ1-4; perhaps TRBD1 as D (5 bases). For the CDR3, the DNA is TGTGCCATCAATCCCCGCCAGGGCAATGAAAAACTGTTTTTT. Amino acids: CAINPRQGNEKLFF.